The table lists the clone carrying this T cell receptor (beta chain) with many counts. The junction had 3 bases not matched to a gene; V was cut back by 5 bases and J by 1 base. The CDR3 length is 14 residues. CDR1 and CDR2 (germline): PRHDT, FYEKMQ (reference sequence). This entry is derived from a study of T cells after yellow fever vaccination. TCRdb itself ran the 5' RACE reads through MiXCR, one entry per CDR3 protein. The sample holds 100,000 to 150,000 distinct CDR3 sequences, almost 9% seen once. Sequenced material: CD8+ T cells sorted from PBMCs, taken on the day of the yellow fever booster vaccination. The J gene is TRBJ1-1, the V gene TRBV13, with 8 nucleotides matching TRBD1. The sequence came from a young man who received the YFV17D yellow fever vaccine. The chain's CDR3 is CASSPGTGNTEAFF. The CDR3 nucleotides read TGTGCCAGCAGCCCGGGGACAGGGAACACTGAAGCTTTCTTT.